The clone carrying this T cell receptor (beta chain) was seen a single time. The sample originates from a study of identical twins. Template switching created a universal primer site, and the cDNA included unique molecular identifiers. MiXCR was run by TCRdb on the 5' RACE reads, yielding one entry per CDR3 protein. The sample lists about 330,000 distinct CDR3 sequences; about 12% were seen once. The germline V gene encodes CDR1 MDHEN and CDR2 SYDVKM. With 7 bases removed from V and 4 bases from J, the gap between germline ends came to 14 bases. The length of the CDR3 is 14 residues. A further study also used this sample, focusing on yellow fever vaccine responses in identical twins. From that report: Each twin's T cell response to the vaccine was reported to look partly convergent and partly personalized.

The V and J genes are TRBV28 and TRBJ2-1; D is undetermined. The sequence was obtained from a woman between 18 and 30 years old in good health. Sequencing was done on a sample of CD8+ T cells sorted from blood. The CDR3 loop is CASTQVRRYNEQFF. Written as DNA, the CDR3 is TGTGCCAGCACGCAGGTTAGGAGATACAATGAGCAGTTCTTC.